The sequence of this T cell receptor beta chain was determined in a study of blood T cell repertoires in COVID-19. This CDR3 is 14 amino acids long. Germline assignment: CDR1 KGHSH and CDR2 LQKENI. V dropped 0 bases and J dropped 0 bases, with 5 bases sitting between them. Original methodology: Reference gene primer amplification gave nucleated cell count estimates. Libraries were prepared by immunoSEQ multiplex PCR; TCRdb keeps only in-frame clonotypes and omits some of them. V and J calls and clone size are given by that table; D and trimming were obtained from the DNA. The sample has around 150,000 clones; approximately 80% are singletons.

The sequence derives from a human donor in a cohort sampled during active COVID-19. This rearrangement joins TRBV18 to TRBJ1-1, with D unresolved. Sequencing input: peripheral blood. The CDR3 region has the DNA TGTGCCAGCTCACCACCGGCGGTGAACACTGAAGCTTTCTTT. Translated, it gives CASSPPAVNTEAFF.